The entry below gives a single TCR beta chain sequence along with its context. The clone's antigen remains unknown. Per-base quality was not reported, and no clone a single base away is much larger than it. Including the terminal cysteine and phenylalanine, the CDR3 comprises 13 residues. CDR3 DNA is the only sequence kept; it has 39 bases, read in frame from the first base. V is reduced by 6 bases and J by 7 bases, leaving a spacing of 13 bases between them. TCRbeta CDR3 regions were amplified from genomic DNA by means of the immunoSEQ Assay, a bias-controlled multiplex PCR. In the original analysis: Nucleated cell counts per sample were estimated from amplification of reference gene primers within the assay. Sequence reads were collapsed and filtered to measure the absolute abundance of every unique TCRbeta CDR3 rearrangement. For each sample, productive Simpson clonality was calculated as the square root of Simpson's diversity index over productive rearrangements. TCRdb holds this immuneACCESS table with in-frame rearrangements only. Some clones are missing; in checked studies, unresolved V genes explain under half, and the rest has no known cause. V and J calls and clone size come straight from that table; D and trimming were deduced from the DNA. The sample table records nearly 300,000 clones; under 90% of these occur just once. Together, the top ten hold less than 3.5% of the sample.

Participants in the prospective study were aged about 18 to 95 years, lived in about two dozen United States geographic areas, and enrolled through a virtual design. In the prospective study, cohorts were assigned on the basis of participant-reported clinical history obtained from a screening survey and a study questionnaire. Exposed participants had been in contact with someone with a PCR-confirmed or clinician-diagnosed COVID-19 case within 2 weeks of study entry. In the prospective study, whole blood, serum and a nasopharyngeal or oropharyngeal swab were collected from each participant by mobile phlebotomists. Over a roughly 2-month period, participants in the prospective study had the option of providing additional blood draws and questionnaires. Prospective study blood samples were shipped either frozen or at room temperature before DNA extraction. The sample comes from a study of blood T cell repertoires in COVID-19 (dated by TCRdb to 2020 to 2022). In terms of the full investigation: Samples from collaborators originated in the United States, Italy and Spain and spanned both the acute and convalescent phases of COVID-19. The material from the prospective study consisted of cDNA or gDNA derived from T cells, B-cell-depleted T cells, or PBMCs. The dataset comprised deeply sampled blood TCRbeta repertoires from subjects exposed to, actively infected with, or recovered from COVID-19. The repertoires were released in a freely available public database meant as a resource for research on the immune response to SARS-CoV-2. The samples were drawn from two sources: the first 160 participants of the ongoing ImmuneRACE study, and 1,200 or so subjects contributed by 6 global collaborators. A de-identified subject ID, COVID-19 status, age in years and sex were almost always included in the sample metadata. Where available, HLA class I and class II types were obtained from metadata supplied by the sample provider rather than from assay-based typing. Here is what the overall study found, with its caveats: Clinical and demographic metadata were provided uncurated, with the amount varying by source and participant.

The chain employs TRBV12-3 or TRBV12-4 and TRBJ2-1; the D segment could be TRBD1, given 5 matching bases. The TCR was taken from a woman aged 45-65 years who had been exposed to COVID-19. Source material: PBMCs or T cells enriched from blood (not recorded which). The CDR3 is CASRDTNENEQFF. The nucleotide sequence reads TGTGCCAGCAGGGACACAAATGAGAATGAGCAGTTCTTC.